These T cell receptor beta chains were read from a single sample in a study of T cells after yellow fever vaccination. Using its own MiXCR run on the 5' RACE reads, TCRdb lists one record per CDR3 protein. The data show fewer than 650,000 distinct CDR3 sequences, roughly 22% seen once. Sequencing was performed on PBMCs, taken roughly 23 days after the first yellow fever vaccination. The receptors come from a young man who received the YFV17D yellow fever vaccine. CDR3s include the opening cysteine and the closing phenylalanine or tryptophan. Fields, in order: CDR3 DNA, CDR3 protein, V gene, J gene, D gene, clone size. D genes are given only for firm matches. Size is stated for part of the rows, as once, few or many counts, or as a class when the clone is expanded.

TGTGCCAGCAGCTTAGAGAGCTGGGAGGGGACTGAAGCTTTCTTT,CASSLESWEGTEAFF,TRBV7-9,TRBJ1-1,.,.
TGCAGTGCTAGGGAAGACTCTGGGGCCAACGTCCTGACTTTC,CSAREDSGANVLTF,TRBV20-1,TRBJ2-6,.,.
TGTGCCAGCAGCCAACCCCGGACGGGATACGAGCAGTACTTC,CASSQPRTGYEQYF,TRBV3-1,TRBJ2-7,.,.
TGCGCCAGCAGCTTAACAGGTGGCGAGCAGTTCTTC,CASSLTGGEQFF,TRBV5-1,TRBJ2-1,.,many
TGTGCCAGCAGCCACAGACAGGGAGGCTACACCTTC,CASSHRQGGYTF,TRBV3-1,TRBJ1-2,TRBD1,.
TGCAGTGCTAGGGACAGAACCAGCTATGGCTACACCTTC,CSARDRTSYGYTF,TRBV20-1,TRBJ1-2,.,few
TGTGCCAGCAGCTTAGGGGGGCCTTTCCAAGAGACCCAGTACTTC,CASSLGGPFQETQYF,TRBV7-2,TRBJ2-5,.,few
TGTGCCATCAGTAGAGGGGAATACGGCTACACCTTC,CAISRGEYGYTF,TRBV10-3,TRBJ1-2,.,once
TGTGCCAGCAGCTTATACCTGGGGTACCAGCAGTACTTC,CASSLYLGYQQYF,TRBV7-2,TRBJ2-7,.,few
TGCGCCAGCAGGAAATCGTGGGAGACCCAGTACTTC,CASRKSWETQYF,TRBV5-1,TRBJ2-5,.,few
TGTGCCAGCCGGCGGCCTGGTGGGCCAGATACGCAGTATTTT,CASRRPGGPDTQYF,TRBV11-2,TRBJ2-3,.,few
TGCGCCAGCAGCCACAGGGGAGGAGCCGGGGAGCTGTTTTTT,CASSHRGGAGELFF,TRBV4-3,TRBJ2-2,.,.
TGTGCCAGCAGCCGGGGACAGGGACCCAATCAGCCCCAGCATTTT,CASSRGQGPNQPQHF,TRBV7-2,TRBJ1-5,TRBD1,few
TGTGCCAGCAGCAACCCTGGCGAGCAGTACTTC,CASSNPGEQYF,TRBV6-2/TRBV6-3,TRBJ2-7,.,.
TGTGCCAGCAGCCAAGAAGGCACAGGGAAGGGGATTTACGAGCAGTACTTC,CASSQEGTGKGIYEQYF,TRBV3-1,TRBJ2-7,.,.
TGTGCCAGCAGCCCCCGGGACAGCTCCTCCTACGAGCAGTACTTC,CASSPRDSSSYEQYF,TRBV7-9,TRBJ2-7,TRBD1,many
TGTGCCAGTAGGAGAGCCACAGGGATCGTCACTGAAGCTTTCTTT,CASRRATGIVTEAFF,TRBV19,TRBJ1-1,.,few
TGTGCCATCAGTGAGCCTCGGGGACGGGAATACAATGAGCAGTTCTTC,CAISEPRGREYNEQFF,TRBV10-3,TRBJ2-1,.,.
TGTGCCAGCAGCTCCCGTGAGGCCTATGGCTACACCTTC,CASSSREAYGYTF,TRBV9,TRBJ1-2,.,few
TGTGCCAGCACCCTAGCGGGGGGATACAATGAGCAGTTCTTC,CASTLAGGYNEQFF,TRBV12-3/TRBV12-4,TRBJ2-1,TRBD2,few
TGTGCCAGCAGCACAAGCATCCTAGCGGGGGGGCCTAATGAGCAGTTCTTC,CASSTSILAGGPNEQFF,TRBV5-4,TRBJ2-1,TRBD2,.
TGCGCCAGCAGCCAGAGGACAGGTGACTACGAGCAGTACTTC,CASSQRTGDYEQYF,TRBV4-3,TRBJ2-7,TRBD1,.
TGTGCCAGCAGCGCTCAGGGGCCTAGTCTCACAGATACGCAGTATTTT,CASSAQGPSLTDTQYF,TRBV2,TRBJ2-3,.,.
TGTGCCAGCAGTTCTAGGAGGGGGTATGGCGATGGCTACACCTTC,CASSSRRGYGDGYTF,TRBV12-3/TRBV12-4,TRBJ1-2,.,few
TGTGCCAGCAGTTTAGCGCAGCGCGGGGGGCTACTTTCAAGCACCGGGGAGCTGTTTTTT,CASSLAQRGGLLSSTGELFF,TRBV12-3/TRBV12-4,TRBJ2-2,TRBD2,few
TGTGCCAGCAGACCCCGGACCGTTTCCACCGGGGAGCTGTTTTTT,CASRPRTVSTGELFF,TRBV11-2,TRBJ2-2,.,many
TGTGCCAGCAGGGCGGATGTAGGGGTGGAGTTCTTC,CASRADVGVEFF,TRBV2,TRBJ2-1,.,many
TGTGCCAGCAACTGGGATGGGACTTATGGAGCTTTCTTT,CASNWDGTYGAFF,TRBV2,TRBJ1-1,.,few
TGTGCCATCGGGGGGACAGGGAGCACAGATACGCAGTATTTT,CAIGGTGSTDTQYF,TRBV10-3,TRBJ2-3,TRBD1,.
TGTGCCAGCAGCTACAGGGGAAACACCATATATTTT,CASSYRGNTIYF,TRBV5-4,TRBJ1-3,.,few
TGTGCCAGCAGTTCCGACGGGGTGGCCCAGCATTTT,CASSSDGVAQHF,TRBV12-3/TRBV12-4,TRBJ1-5,.,.
TGTGCCACTAGGAACAGGGGAACGGAAAATGAGCAGTTCTTC,CATRNRGTENEQFF,TRBV24-1,TRBJ2-1,TRBD1,few
TGTGCCAGCAGCTTAGTGCCAGGCCAGCAGCCCCAGCATTTT,CASSLVPGQQPQHF,TRBV7-2,TRBJ1-5,.,few
TGTGCCAGCAGCGTAGACAGCGGGGGGCCCACCGGGGAGCTGTTTTTT,CASSVDSGGPTGELFF,TRBV9,TRBJ2-2,TRBD2,many
TGTGCCAGCAGTTTGGGTCCCAGTTTGAATCAGCCCCAGCATTTT,CASSLGPSLNQPQHF,TRBV12-3/TRBV12-4,TRBJ1-5,.,.